These 7 T cell receptor beta chains share one sample of origin, sequenced in a study of T cells in localized non-small cell lung cancer. The table came from immunoSEQ multiplex PCR; TCRdb's copy has only in-frame clones and leaves some out. The sample lists 70,000 to 100,000 clones; approximately 90% were seen once. The sequences come from PBMCs, collected before any cancer treatment. These receptors came from a woman aged 40-75 years with stage II squamous cell lung carcinoma.

In regard to this clone: The junction and the germline gene differ at one end; a read error may be behind it. As DNA, the CDR3 is TGTGCTAGTGGATTGGGTGGATCGATAAGAGAGACCCAGTACTTC. It encodes CASGLGGSIRETQYF. This rearrangement joins TRBV12-5 to TRBJ2-5; the D is unclear. This CDR3 is 15 amino acids long. Germline CDR1 LGHNT, CDR2 FRNRAP.

The V gene is TRBV10-3, the J gene TRBJ2-3; the match to TRBD1 covers 7 bases. The CDR3 sequence is 14 residues long. The germline V gene encodes CDR1 ENHRY and CDR2 SYGVKD. V lost 4 bases to trimming and J lost 1 base; unmatched junction nucleotides: 2. CDR3 sequence reads: CAISGTGGTDTQYF. For the CDR3, the DNA is TGTGCCATCAGTGGGACAGGAGGCACAGATACGCAGTATTTT.

This chain connects TRBV7-2 to TRBJ1-2; 9 positions agree with TRBD1. Germline values: CDR1 SGHTA, CDR2 FQGNSA. The CDR3 sequence is 13 residues long. Trimming at V came to 5 bases and at J to 6 bases, leaving 4 bases not matched to a gene. The CDR3 region has the DNA TGTGCCAGCAGCCCCGGGACAGGGAATGGCTACACCTTC. As protein: CASSPGTGNGYTF.

The rearrangement links TRBV5-1 to TRBJ2-1; TRBD2 matches at 11 bases. Unmatched junction bases numbered 6, after V lost 4 bases and J lost 6 bases. Per the germline V gene, CDR1 is SGHRS and CDR2 is YFSETQ. The CDR3 consists of 15 residues. In nucleotides, the CDR3 is TGCGCCAGCAGCGTCACTAGCGGGAGTTCCAATGAGCAGTTCTTC. Translation gives CASSVTSGSSNEQFF.

This clone has just one count. The rearrangement links TRBV18 to TRBJ1-1; no reliable D call. V lost 1 base and J lost 1, with 10 bases in between. The CDR3 runs 15 residues. Germline-derived CDR1 and CDR2 are KGHSH and LQKENI. This CDR3 reads CASSPRLAKNTEAFF. The CDR3 bases are TGTGCCAGCTCACCACGTTTAGCTAAGAACACTGAAGCTTTCTTT.

The chain uses TRBV5-1 and TRBJ2-5; TRBD2 aligns across 14 bases. The CDR3 runs 16 residues. V was clipped by 4 bases and J by 4 bases; unmatched bases: 6. Germline values: CDR1 SGHRS, CDR2 YFSETQ. The CDR3 DNA is TGCGCCAGCAGCCATGGACTAGCGGGGGGCGGAGAGACCCAGTACTTC. Translating gives CASSHGLAGGGETQYF. The full variable domain, in which reference TRBV5-1 and TRBJ2-5 provide the parts outside the CDR3, is KAGVTQTPRYLIKTRGQQVTLSCSPISGHRSVSWYQQTPGQGLQFLFEYFSETQRNKGNFPGRFSGRQFSNSRSEMNVSTLELGDSALYLCASSHGLAGGGETQYFGPGTRLLVL.

The rearrangement links TRBV29-1 to TRBJ2-2; D gene unclear. The CDR3 has 11 amino acids. The ends were cut back, 7 bases at V and 5 bases at J, with 8 bases in the middle. Germline CDR1 is SQVTM and CDR2 is ANQGSEA. The CDR3 loop is CSGGETGELFF. The CDR3, as DNA: TGCAGCGGCGGAGAGACCGGGGAGCTGTTTTTT.